This TCR beta chain derives from a study of blood T cells in healthy people across ages. For the second PCR, which ran for 7 to 11 cycles, a sample-barcoded 5' primer and a J-beta primer mix were used. Via MiXCR, TCRdb re-called the 5' RACE reads, giving one row per CDR3 protein. The sample has 1.5 million or so distinct CDR3 sequences; approximately 42% are singletons. General study results and limits: Significant beta diversity loss was already apparent by age approximately 38, declining roughly linearly.

Germline V gives CDR1 SGHRS, CDR2 YFSETQ. V lost 3 bases and J lost 7, with 16 bases in between. The length of the CDR3 is 14 residues. In its sample, this clonotype was seen a few times. The antigen remains unidentified. Isolated per sample were at least 7 million PBMCs. The sequence derives from a woman aged 18-29 years in good health. This rearrangement joins TRBV5-1 to TRBJ1-2; D call uncertain. Sequencing was performed on blood. The CDR3 DNA reads as TGCGCCAGCAGCTCGGATGGTTGGTCTGGTGGCTACACCTTC. Its translation is CASSSDGWSGGYTF.